The rows below give T cell receptor beta chains drawn from one sample of a study of T cell changes during pregnancy in multiple sclerosis. The table came from immunoSEQ multiplex PCR; TCRdb's copy has only in-frame clones and leaves some out. The table includes 55,000 to 80,000 clones, 85% to 90% detected once. The sample was peripheral blood, taken after pregnancy. These receptors came from a female donor in good health, enrolled as a control in a pregnancy study. CDR3s include the opening cysteine and the closing phenylalanine or tryptophan. A D gene is named only where the DNA matches it firmly. Size values are once, few and many counts, or a class for expanded clones, and some rows have none.

d_gene,j_gene,v_gene,abundance,CDR3nt,CDR3aa
TRBD1,TRBJ1-5,TRBV5-6,.,TGTGCCAGCAGTTCCGACAGGGGCAATCAGCCCCAGCATTTT,CASSSDRGNQPQHF
TRBD2,TRBJ2-1,TRBV11-3,.,TGTGCCAGCAGCTTCGCGGGGGGGCTAAATGAGCAGTTCTTC,CASSFAGGLNEQFF
.,TRBJ2-7,TRBV5-4,.,TGTGCCAGCAGCTTGGACAGGGCCCCTTACGAGCAGTACTTC,CASSLDRAPYEQYF
.,TRBJ1-2,TRBV7-7,.,TGTGCTAGCAGCTTCCGACTACGACGGAGCTATGGCTACACCTTC,CASSFRLRRSYGYTF
.,TRBJ2-2,TRBV27,.,TGTGCCAGCAGCCGTGACACGAACACCGGGGAGCTGTTTTTT,CASSRDTNTGELFF
.,TRBJ2-3,TRBV18,.,TGTGCCAGCTCACCATCAGGGACAGATACGCAGTATTTT,CASSPSGTDTQYF
.,TRBJ1-3,TRBV5-1,.,TGCGCCAGCAGCACCGCGGCGGGCTCTGGAAACACCATATATTTT,CASSTAAGSGNTIYF
TRBD1,TRBJ2-7,TRBV5-1,.,TGCGCCAGCAGCTTGGGGGGGACAGGGGCCCTCGAGCAGTACTTC,CASSLGGTGALEQYF
TRBD2,TRBJ2-3,TRBV5-1,.,TGCGCCAGCAGCTTGGATGGCGGGGGGGCCCCAGATACGCAGTATTTT,CASSLDGGGAPDTQYF
TRBD1,TRBJ2-5,TRBV4-1,.,TGCGCCAGCAGCCCCTGGGGACAGGGGCCTCAAGAGACCCAGTACTTC,CASSPWGQGPQETQYF
.,TRBJ2-7,TRBV6-5,.,TGTGCCAGCAGTTACTCGTTTGCAGCGCTCTACGAGCAGTACTTC,CASSYSFAALYEQYF
.,TRBJ2-3,TRBV11-2,.,TGTGCCAGCAGCCCCGAGGGATGGGATACGCAGTATTTT,CASSPEGWDTQYF
TRBD1,TRBJ1-5,TRBV6-5,.,TGTGCCAGCAGTTACTTAAGGACAGGGAATCAGCCCCAGCATTTT,CASSYLRTGNQPQHF
TRBD1,TRBJ1-1,TRBV27,.,TGTGCCAGCAGTCCTGGGACAGGGGTTTCTGAAGCTTTCTTT,CASSPGTGVSEAFF
.,TRBJ1-1,TRBV29-1,.,TGCAGCGGCAGGGTGAACACTGAAGCTTTCTTT,CSGRVNTEAFF
.,TRBJ2-7,TRBV5-4,.,TGTGCCAGCAGCCCCGGGGAGGGGGGCTACGAGCAGTACTTC,CASSPGEGGYEQYF
TRBD2,TRBJ2-3,TRBV7-7,.,TGTGCTAGCAGTCCGGGGGGGAGCACAGATACGCAGTATTTT,CASSPGGSTDTQYF
TRBD2,TRBJ2-1,TRBV7-2,.,TGTGCCAGCAGCCTAGGACTAGCGGGAGCGGTTGAGCAGTTCTTC,CASSLGLAGAVEQFF
.,TRBJ1-1,TRBV19,.,TGTGCCAGTAGTATAGGAAGGGGCACTGAAGCTTTCTTT,CASSIGRGTEAFF
.,TRBJ2-5,TRBV5-4,.,TGTGCCAGCAGCTTGATTTCGTACCAAGAGACCCAGTACTTC,CASSLISYQETQYF
.,TRBJ1-1,TRBV5-1,.,TGCGCCAGCAGCTTGGGACATACGAACACTGAAGCTTTCTTT,CASSLGHTNTEAFF
.,TRBJ1-1,TRBV11-2,.,TGTGCCAGCAGCATACGAGGCCCCGTCCGCGGGAGGAGCGCTTTCTTT,CASSIRGPVRGRSAFF
.,TRBJ1-1,TRBV30,.,TGTGCCTGGAGTTTCGGACACCGGAGCACTGAAGCTTTCTTT,CAWSFGHRSTEAFF
.,TRBJ1-5,TRBV5-6,.,TGTGCCAGCAGCCCATCGGGGTTCAGCCAACAGCCCCAGCATTTT,CASSPSGFSQQPQHF
.,TRBJ2-5,TRBV7-6,.,TGTGCCAGCGGGCAACCTCGAGAGACCCAGTACTTC,CASGQPRETQYF
TRBD2,TRBJ2-7,TRBV7-2,once,TGTGCCAGCAGCTTAGGAGAAATAGCGGGGGGCCACGAGCAGTACTTC,CASSLGEIAGGHEQYF
.,TRBJ2-2,TRBV7-8,.,TGTGCCAGCAGCTCACCCGGGACAAAGAACACCGGGGAGCTGTTTTTT,CASSSPGTKNTGELFF
.,TRBJ2-5,TRBV21-1,medium-sized,TGTGCCAGCAGCAGCGGGACAAGACTAGCGGGAGAGGGGGTACAAGAGACCCAGTACTTC,CASSSGTRLAGEGVQETQYF